The 29 T cell receptor beta chains in this list originate from one sample, sequenced in a study of ipilimumab plus nivolumab after autologous stem cell transplantation. Method: immunoSEQ multiplex PCR; TCRdb's copy keeps in-frame clones and lacks some. The table shows roughly 43,000 clones, with roughly 84% occurring only once. The sequencing here drew on PBMCs, taken in a trial of ipilimumab plus nivolumab as post-transplant consolidation. The receptors were gathered from a male donor with multiple myeloma.

This sequence joins TRBV5-1 and TRBJ1-3; D possibly corresponds to TRBD1 (6 bases). This CDR3 region has 15 residues. Germline-derived CDR1 and CDR2 are SGHRS and YFSETQ. Trimming removed 1 base at V and 4 bases at J, with 12 bases between. The CDR3 reads CASSLTGYSGNTIYF. The CDR3, as DNA: TGCGCCAGCAGCTTGACAGGGTACTCAGGAAACACCATATATTTT.

The CDR3 loop is CASSVEMSLNEQFF. In DNA, the CDR3 is TGTGCCAGCAGCGTAGAGATGAGTCTTAATGAGCAGTTCTTC. This chain uses TRBV9 with TRBJ2-1, with D hard to call. Germline CDR1 and CDR2: SGDLS and YYNGEE. The CDR3 covers 14 residues. The V end was cut by 0 bases, the J end by 7 bases, with 11 bases between.

V usage is TRBV6-6 and J usage is TRBJ1-1; D gene ambiguous. The CDR3 runs 15 residues. V shed 3 bases and J shed 0 bases, with 11 bases lying between them. Germline V lookup: CDR1 MNHNY, CDR2 SVGAGI (reference sequence). CDR3 in DNA: TGTGCCAGCAGTTATGGCCGCCGATTGAACACTGAAGCTTTCTTT. Translating it yields CASSYGRRLNTEAFF.

This chain links TRBV7-2 with TRBJ1-5; D possibly corresponds to TRBD1 (6 bases). V shed 6 bases and J shed 4 bases, with 10 bases lying between them. The length of the CDR3 is 13 residues. CDR1 SGHTA and CDR2 FQGNSA come from the germline V gene. The CDR3 loop reads CASSEGGNQPQHF. CDR3 DNA sequence: TGTGCCAGCAGTGAGGGGGGAAATCAGCCCCAGCATTTT. Supplemented by reference TRBV7-2 and TRBJ1-5, the full variable domain reads GAGVSQSPSNKVTEKGKDVELRCDPISGHTALYWYRQSLGQGLEFLIYFQGNSAPDKSGLPSDRFSAERTGGSVSTLTIQRTQQEDSAVYLCASSEGGNQPQHFGDGTRLSIL.

The chain has TRBV7-3 and TRBJ2-1; no clear D gene. Trimming pared 1 base from V and 9 bases from J, leaving 4 bases between. CDR1 and CDR2 from the germline V gene are SGHTA and FQGTGA. The CDR3 runs 11 residues. The CDR3 loop reads CASSLIGEQFF. The CDR3 bases are TGTGCCAGCAGCTTAATTGGTGAGCAGTTCTTC.

This sequence joins TRBV18 and TRBJ1-5; weak D call: TRBD1 (5 bases). CDR3 length: 15 amino acids. Per the germline V gene, CDR1 is KGHSH and CDR2 is LQKENI. V was trimmed by 6 bases and J by 5 bases, leaving 17 bases between them. The DNA of the CDR3 is TGTGCCAGCTCGCCTAACCAGGGAAGTGATCAGCCCCAGCATTTT. Its translation is CASSPNQGSDQPQHF.

The CDR3 bases are TGTGCCAGTAGTCCCTGGGGGGCAGCCTCCTACGAGCAGTACTTC. This encodes CASSPWGAASYEQYF. The rearrangement links TRBV19 to TRBJ2-7; D could derive from TRBD1 or TRBD2 (6 bases each). Germline V gene lookup returns CDR1 LNHDA and CDR2 SQIVND (reference sequence). The CDR3 runs 15 residues. V lost 5 bases and J 0 bases, leaving 14 bases between the germline ends.

The J gene is TRBJ1-1, the V gene TRBV5-6; D might be TRBD1 (5 bases). V was shortened by 3 bases and J by 1 base, with 10 bases between the two germline ends. Per germline, CDR1 SGHDT and CDR2 YYEEEE. The CDR3 has 14 amino acids. As DNA, the CDR3 is TGTGCCAGCAGCTGGGGGACGGCGAACACTGAAGCTTTCTTT. As protein: CASSWGTANTEAFF. Based on the CDR3 plus reference TRBV5-6 and TRBJ1-1, the full variable domain is DAGVTQSPTHLIKTRGQQVTLRCSPKSGHDTVSWYQQALGQGPQFIFQYYEEEERQRGNFPDRFSGHQFPNYSSELNVNALLLGDSALYLCASSWGTANTEAFFGQGTRLTVV.

The chain joins TRBV27 to TRBJ2-3, with 7 bases that match TRBD2. Germline CDR1 reads MNHEY; CDR2 reads SMNVEV (reference sequence). The CDR3 covers 13 residues. The trim removed 6 bases at V and 7 bases at J, leaving 7 bases unmatched. The CDR3 DNA reads TGTGCCAGCAGCAACCTAGCGGCTCATACGCAGTATTTT. It is translated as CASSNLAAHTQYF.

The chain links TRBV4-1 to TRBJ1-5, with D maybe TRBD1 (6 bases). Germline-derived CDR1 and CDR2 are MGHRA and YSYEKL. This CDR3 is built from 18 residues. Trimming pared 1 base from V and 3 bases from J, leaving 19 bases between. DNA of the CDR3: TGCGCCAGCAGCCAAGGAAGGGGTGGACAGCGCCTCAATCAGCCCCAGCATTTT. This codes for CASSQGRGGQRLNQPQHF.

This sequence joins TRBV5-1 and TRBJ1-6, with 8 positions matching TRBD1. Per germline, CDR1 SGHRS and CDR2 YFSETQ. There are 14 residues in the CDR3. V lost 2 bases to trimming and J lost 7 bases; unmatched junction nucleotides: 2. The CDR3 is CASSFGQGNSPLHF. As DNA, the CDR3 is TGCGCCAGCAGCTTTGGACAGGGAAATTCACCCCTCCACTTT.

The chain joins TRBV5-1 to TRBJ2-5, with a tentative D call TRBD1 (5 bases). The CDR3 spans 16 residues. V lost 0 bases to trimming and J lost 4 bases, with 16 bases between them. The germline V gene encodes CDR1 SGHRS and CDR2 YFSETQ. The CDR3 region has the DNA TGCGCCAGCAGCTTGGCGCGGCAGGGTGATGGAGAGACCCAGTACTTC. Translated: CASSLARQGDGETQYF.

V is TRBV2 and J is TRBJ2-1; 11 nucleotides agree with TRBD2. The germline CDR1 and CDR2 sequences are SNHLY and FYNNEI. The CDR3 has 14 residues. V dropped 4 bases and J dropped 4; count of bases not matched to a gene: 0. CDR3 sequence: CASSASGGYNEQFF. CDR3 DNA sequence: TGTGCCAGCAGTGCTAGCGGGGGGTACAATGAGCAGTTCTTC.

The chain carries TRBV5-8 and TRBJ2-3; TRBD1 matches at 9 bases. The CDR3 loop spans 16 amino acids. From germline, CDR1 is SGHTS and CDR2 YDEGEE. V was clipped by 4 bases and J by 2 bases; unmatched bases: 8. CDR3 region: CASSNTGGSYTDTQYF. The DNA of the CDR3 is TGTGCCAGCAGCAACACAGGGGGCTCGTACACAGATACGCAGTATTTT.

The genes are TRBV13 and TRBJ1-6, with 8 positions matching TRBD1. V gave up 3 bases and J gave up 7 bases; unmatched junction bases: 5. Germline V gene sequence: CDR1 PRHDT, CDR2 FYEKMQ (reference sequence). CDR3 length: 15 residues. The CDR3 DNA reads as TGTGCCAGCAGCTTGGCACAGGGGGGAAATTCACCCCTCCACTTT. This gives the protein CASSLAQGGNSPLHF.

The V gene is TRBV11-2, the J gene TRBJ2-7; possibly TRBD1 for D (5 bases). The length of the CDR3 is 13 residues. Between the trimmed V and J ends, which lost 3 bases and 3 bases, there was a span of 9 bases. Germline V CDR1 and CDR2: SGHAT, FQNNGV. The CDR3 nucleotides read TGTGCCAGCAGCTTCAGGGCGCACTACGAGCAGTACTTC. This sequence encodes CASSFRAHYEQYF.

The gene calls are TRBV13 and TRBJ1-2; no firm D call. Germline CDR1 PRHDT, CDR2 FYEKMQ (reference sequence). V shed 2 bases and J shed 8 bases, with 9 bases lying between them. The CDR3 sequence is 12 residues long. The CDR3 region has the DNA TGTGCCAGCAGCTTACTAACCGGGGGCTACACCTTC. It specifies CASSLLTGGYTF.

This chain connects TRBV18 to TRBJ2-2; 8 bases line up with TRBD2. This CDR3 is 19 amino acids long. CDR1 KGHSH and CDR2 LQKENI come from the germline V gene. The junction had 14 bases not matched to a gene; V was cut back by 5 bases and J by 0 bases. As DNA, the CDR3 is TGTGCCAGCTCATCCCGCTATCTGGCGGGGGGCCCGAACACCGGGGAGCTGTTTTTT. This sequence encodes CASSSRYLAGGPNTGELFF.

This chain joins TRBV2 and TRBJ1-2; D possibly corresponds to TRBD1 (6 bases). This CDR3 is 14 amino acids long. V was clipped by 4 bases and J by 7 bases, with 16 bases between them. CDR1 SNHLY and CDR2 FYNNEI come from the germline V gene. CDR3 in amino acids: CASSVSRGESGYTF. Here the CDR3 DNA reads TGTGCCAGCAGTGTTTCCAGGGGTGAAAGTGGCTACACCTTC.

The V and J genes are TRBV21-1 and TRBJ1-3. TRBV21-1 is recorded as a pseudogene. This CDR3 region has 17 residues. As DNA, the CDR3 is TGTGCCAGCAGCATTCGGCCGGGACGGTTCTCTGGAAACACCATATATTTT. Protein product: CASSIRPGRFSGNTIYF.

A single count supports this clone. V usage is TRBV11-1 and J usage is TRBJ1-6; the D is unclear. Germline V CDR1 and CDR2: SGHAT, FQDESV (reference sequence). CDR3 length equals 13 residues. Trimming removed 5 bases at V and 9 bases at J, with 11 bases between. The CDR3 loop reads CASSRALGSPLHF. The CDR3 DNA reads TGTGCCAGCAGCCGGGCTCTTGGTTCACCCCTCCACTTT.

The V and J genes are TRBV5-4 and TRBJ1-1; D is unresolved. V was trimmed by 3 bases and J by 4 bases, leaving 10 bases between them. The CDR3 runs 13 residues. CDR1 and CDR2 (germline): SGHNT, YYREEE (reference sequence). The CDR3: CASSSTEATEAFF. CDR3 nucleotide sequence: TGTGCCAGCAGCTCCACAGAGGCCACTGAAGCTTTCTTT.

The chain uses TRBV2 and TRBJ1-5, with 7 bases matching TRBD1. V lost 4 bases, J lost 1 base, and 7 bases stayed unmatched. The CDR3 consists of 16 residues. Germline V gene sequence: CDR1 SNHLY, CDR2 FYNNEI. CDR3 nucleotides: TGTGCCAGCAGTGCCCAGACAGGGATCAGCAATCAGCCCCAGCATTTT. Translating it yields CASSAQTGISNQPQHF.

This chain connects TRBV7-8 to TRBJ1-1; no clear D. The V gene lost 2 bases and the J gene lost 4 bases, with 8 bases spanning the gap. There are 13 residues in the CDR3. Germline lookup yields CDR1 SGHVS and CDR2 FQNEAQ. DNA for the CDR3: TGTGCCAGCAGCTTACGGACGGGCACTGAAGCTTTCTTT. Its translation: CASSLRTGTEAFF.

This chain links TRBV19 with TRBJ1-4; D unresolved. Trimming pared 2 bases from V and 6 bases from J, leaving 10 bases between. Germline V CDR1 and CDR2: LNHDA, SQIVND (reference sequence). The CDR3 is 14 amino acids. For the CDR3, the DNA is TGTGCCAGTAGTATATCGGCAGGATATGAAAAACTGTTTTTT. This codes for CASSISAGYEKLFF.

This clone was found once. The rearrangement joins TRBV9 to TRBJ1-1, with D maybe TRBD1 (5 bases). The ends were cut back, 0 bases at V and 0 bases at J, with 6 bases in the middle. The CDR3 contains 14 residues. Germline loops: CDR1 SGDLS, CDR2 YYNGEE. DNA of the CDR3: TGTGCCAGCAGCGTAGGACAGCTGAACACTGAAGCTTTCTTT. Its protein is CASSVGQLNTEAFF.

This chain links TRBV30 with TRBJ2-7; D ambiguous. The CDR3 covers 14 residues. CDR1 and CDR2 (germline): GTSNPN, SVGIG (reference sequence). Deletions cut 2 bases from V and 6 bases from J, with 17 bases between. For the CDR3, the DNA is TGTGCCTGGAGTCTCAGCTACCCCCCTCTCGAGCAGTACTTC. Its protein product is CAWSLSYPPLEQYF.

Concerning this clone itself: An end of the junction differs from the germline gene, which may be a read error. This chain links TRBV19 with TRBJ2-3; 14 positions match TRBD2. The CDR3 loop spans 14 amino acids. Germline-derived CDR1 and CDR2 are LNHDA and SQIVND (reference sequence). CDR3 bases: TGTGCCAGTAGTTTGGGACTAGCGGGGGCCCCCGTGCATTTT. Protein: CASSLGLAGAPVHF. Complete variable domain (other parts from reference TRBV19 and TRBJ2-3): DGGITQSPKYLFRKEGQNVTLSCEQNLNHDAMYWYRQDPGQGLRLIYYSQIVNDFQKGDIAEGYSVSREKKESFPLTVTSAQKNPTAFYLCASSLGLAGAPVHFGPGTRLTVL.

The rearrangement links TRBV2 to TRBJ2-7; maybe TRBD2 (6 bases). This CDR3 is built from 21 residues. Germline V gene sequence: CDR1 SNHLY, CDR2 FYNNEI. The ends were cut back, 6 bases at V and 0 bases at J, with 33 bases in the middle. CDR3 DNA: TGTGCCAGCAGGGGCCTAGGTGAGGGAGCGGGTTGGCGGGGTCCCTCCTACGAGCAGTACTTC. Translating it yields CASRGLGEGAGWRGPSYEQYF. Full variable domain (outside the CDR3, taken from reference TRBV2 and TRBJ2-7): EPEVTQTPSHQVTQMGQEVILRCVPISNHLYFYWYRQILGQKVEFLVSFYNNEISEKSEIFDDQFSVERPDGSNFTLKIRSTKLEDSAMYFCASRGLGEGAGWRGPSYEQYFGPGTRLTVT.